This T cell receptor beta chain was sequenced for a study of PD-1 blockade in classical Hodgkin lymphoma (dated by TCRdb to the early 2020s). In terms of the full investigation: Nivolumab dosing was 3 mg/kg intravenously every 2 weeks, continuing until either disease progression or unacceptable toxicity. The study used CyTOF and TCR beta sequencing to define a peripheral blood immune signature of response to PD-1 blockade in classical Hodgkin lymphoma.

Sample time point, as interpreted from the label and publication: cycle 4 day 1 (C4D1), after less than seven weeks of nivolumab. Every trial patient had relapsed following autologous stem cell transplantation, and prior brentuximab vedotin exposure was what differed among cohorts A, B and C. Magnetic negative selection with a Miltenyi CD8+ T cell isolation kit was used to purify CD8+ T cells from thawed PBMCs. A total of 50 to 70 patients with relapsed/refractory classical Hodgkin lymphoma made up the trial cohort, and each patient's best overall response was complete response, partial response or progressive disease. Trial patients were treated with single-agent nivolumab in the multi-cohort phase II CheckMate 205 trial. An independent review committee assessed best overall response by applying the 2007 International Working Group response criteria. Trial PBMCs were collected immediately before nivolumab initiation (C1D1) and during therapy at cycle 2 day 1 and cycle 4 day 1. After peripheral blood was drawn into 8 mL Vacutainer Cell Preparation Tubes, PBMCs were isolated by centrifugation and then cryopreserved. Purified CD4+ and CD8+ fractions were prepared only for cases in which an additional PBMC sample was available. Magnetically labelled cells were depleted on LS columns in a quadroMACS separator, and the flow-through was collected as the purified fraction.

This clone was seen a handful of times. Its antigen is currently not known. The sample holds no much larger clone one base away, and base qualities are not on file. Spanning cysteine to phenylalanine, the CDR3 consists of 17 amino acids. Only the CDR3 part of the read is kept: 51 bases, read in frame from the first base. Trimmed from V: 5 bases; trimmed from J: 4 bases; junction bases lacking a gene match: 9. CDR1 and CDR2 are read off the germline V gene as SGHAT and FQNNGV. Genomic DNA was isolated using the Qiagen DNeasy kit from unsorted PBMCs as well as from negatively selected CD4+ and CD8+ fractions. TCR beta CDR3 regions were amplified by immunoSEQ multiplex PCR using primers annealing to V and J segments. A synthetic immune receptor repertoire was used to minimize amplification bias, and any residual bias was removed computationally once sequencing was done. Regarding the original processing steps: Repertoire diversity was quantified as the Shannon entropy index using custom Python scripts. Unsorted, CD4+ and CD8+ repertoires were analyzed separately, except for combined analyses in which CD4+ and CD8+ sequences were merged in silico. Clonal expansion was defined as at least a 2-fold frequency increase after treatment relative to C1D1, with a pseudocount of 0.5 for undetected baseline clones. Singleton clones were defined as clones with 0 or 1 copy at C1D1, and non-singleton clones were defined as clones with 2 or more copies. Clones expanded in unsorted samples were annotated as CD4+, CD8+ or unknown by matching protein sequences in sorted samples from the same patient. Wilcoxon tests were applied to paired samples to test diversity changes from C1D1 to C4D1. The table was pulled from immuneACCESS by TCRdb, which kept in-frame rearrangements only. Such tables lose some clones; where checked, under half of the loss comes from unresolved V genes, and the rest has no known cause. That table gives V, J and clone size, and the DNA gave D and trimming. The sample table records 4,000 or so clones; about two thirds of these occur just once. The top ten clones comprise about a third of the sample.

Paper-wide results and their limitations: By C4D1, a significant rise was seen in CD4+ TCR diversity but not in CD8+ TCR diversity (p=0.0027 vs p=0.16), and the rise was most apparent among complete responders (p=0.02). The study covered only a single clinical trial cohort, and the causes of the repertoire differences, possibly disease activity or prior therapy, were still not defined. Baseline TCR diversity was reported to be lower in newly diagnosed patients than in healthy donors, and even lower in relapsed/refractory patients. Baseline diversity similar to that of newly diagnosed patients was observed in trial patients achieving complete response, whereas significantly lower diversity was observed in partial responders and progressors. Lower diversity was observed in patients in whom nivolumab was started less than 1 year after ASCT, and these patients were excluded from later analyses so that confounding by immune reconstitution would be avoided.

Sequencing used CD8+ T cells from blood, obtained before the fourth cycle of nivolumab. The V and J genes are TRBV11-2 and TRBJ2-1; TRBD2 fits 12 bases in the junction. The sequence derives from a human donor with classical Hodgkin lymphoma. At the DNA level, the sequence is TGTGCCAGCAGCCTCAGTCCCCTAGCGGGAGGGTACAATGAGCAGTTCTTC. Its protein reads: CASSLSPLAGGYNEQFF.